This T cell receptor (beta chain) was observed in a study of cytomegalovirus exposure and HLA in healthy donors. TCRdb's table, derived via immunoSEQ multiplex PCR, lists solely in-frame clones and lacks some. Counted here are 120,000 to 150,000 clones, roughly nine tenths occurring once; the ten biggest clones make up 0.6% to 0.8%. The CDR3 consists of 16 residues. J was trimmed by 6 bases and V by 4 bases; bases with no gene match: 12. Germline-derived CDR1 and CDR2 are SEHNR and FQNEAQ (reference sequence). As for this clone: Its target is not known.

Study-wide results and caveats: First-cohort TCR clusters were later found to tend to co-occur in the roughly 130 validation repertoires. According to reports, the classifier identified cytomegalovirus status with high specificity and sensitivity.

Source material: PBMCs. J is TRBJ1-1 and V is TRBV7-9; TRBD1 agrees at 9 bases. The receptor was isolated from a man aged 18 to 35 in good health and CMV-seronegative. The CDR3 is CASSSPGTGRGAEAFF. For the CDR3, the DNA is TGTGCCAGCAGCTCCCCCGGGACAGGGAGGGGGGCTGAAGCTTTCTTT.